The clone carrying this T cell receptor (beta chain) was detected once. The sample is drawn from a study of blood T cell repertoires in COVID-19. The CDR3 is 16 residues long. The V and J ends lost 4 bases and 0 bases respectively, with 13 bases between them. Per the germline V gene, CDR1 is LGHDT and CDR2 is YNNKEL (reference sequence). In the original workflow: Amplification of reference gene primers was used by the study to estimate nucleated cell counts. Clones were read by immunoSEQ multiplex PCR, and TCRdb kept only the in-frame ones, dropping some. That table supplies the V and J calls and clone size; D and trimming were determined from the DNA. Altogether 50,000 to 70,000 clones are present, under 80% being singletons, with the ten largest covering roughly 5.3%.

The receptor was isolated from a human donor in a cohort sampled during active COVID-19. The genes are TRBV3-1 (or the pseudogene TRBV3-2) and TRBJ2-1; D may be TRBD2 (6 bases). Material: peripheral blood. For the CDR3, the DNA is TGTGCCAGCAGCCGACTAGAGCGGATCTCCTACAATGAGCAGTTCTTC. Its protein product is CASSRLERISYNEQFF.